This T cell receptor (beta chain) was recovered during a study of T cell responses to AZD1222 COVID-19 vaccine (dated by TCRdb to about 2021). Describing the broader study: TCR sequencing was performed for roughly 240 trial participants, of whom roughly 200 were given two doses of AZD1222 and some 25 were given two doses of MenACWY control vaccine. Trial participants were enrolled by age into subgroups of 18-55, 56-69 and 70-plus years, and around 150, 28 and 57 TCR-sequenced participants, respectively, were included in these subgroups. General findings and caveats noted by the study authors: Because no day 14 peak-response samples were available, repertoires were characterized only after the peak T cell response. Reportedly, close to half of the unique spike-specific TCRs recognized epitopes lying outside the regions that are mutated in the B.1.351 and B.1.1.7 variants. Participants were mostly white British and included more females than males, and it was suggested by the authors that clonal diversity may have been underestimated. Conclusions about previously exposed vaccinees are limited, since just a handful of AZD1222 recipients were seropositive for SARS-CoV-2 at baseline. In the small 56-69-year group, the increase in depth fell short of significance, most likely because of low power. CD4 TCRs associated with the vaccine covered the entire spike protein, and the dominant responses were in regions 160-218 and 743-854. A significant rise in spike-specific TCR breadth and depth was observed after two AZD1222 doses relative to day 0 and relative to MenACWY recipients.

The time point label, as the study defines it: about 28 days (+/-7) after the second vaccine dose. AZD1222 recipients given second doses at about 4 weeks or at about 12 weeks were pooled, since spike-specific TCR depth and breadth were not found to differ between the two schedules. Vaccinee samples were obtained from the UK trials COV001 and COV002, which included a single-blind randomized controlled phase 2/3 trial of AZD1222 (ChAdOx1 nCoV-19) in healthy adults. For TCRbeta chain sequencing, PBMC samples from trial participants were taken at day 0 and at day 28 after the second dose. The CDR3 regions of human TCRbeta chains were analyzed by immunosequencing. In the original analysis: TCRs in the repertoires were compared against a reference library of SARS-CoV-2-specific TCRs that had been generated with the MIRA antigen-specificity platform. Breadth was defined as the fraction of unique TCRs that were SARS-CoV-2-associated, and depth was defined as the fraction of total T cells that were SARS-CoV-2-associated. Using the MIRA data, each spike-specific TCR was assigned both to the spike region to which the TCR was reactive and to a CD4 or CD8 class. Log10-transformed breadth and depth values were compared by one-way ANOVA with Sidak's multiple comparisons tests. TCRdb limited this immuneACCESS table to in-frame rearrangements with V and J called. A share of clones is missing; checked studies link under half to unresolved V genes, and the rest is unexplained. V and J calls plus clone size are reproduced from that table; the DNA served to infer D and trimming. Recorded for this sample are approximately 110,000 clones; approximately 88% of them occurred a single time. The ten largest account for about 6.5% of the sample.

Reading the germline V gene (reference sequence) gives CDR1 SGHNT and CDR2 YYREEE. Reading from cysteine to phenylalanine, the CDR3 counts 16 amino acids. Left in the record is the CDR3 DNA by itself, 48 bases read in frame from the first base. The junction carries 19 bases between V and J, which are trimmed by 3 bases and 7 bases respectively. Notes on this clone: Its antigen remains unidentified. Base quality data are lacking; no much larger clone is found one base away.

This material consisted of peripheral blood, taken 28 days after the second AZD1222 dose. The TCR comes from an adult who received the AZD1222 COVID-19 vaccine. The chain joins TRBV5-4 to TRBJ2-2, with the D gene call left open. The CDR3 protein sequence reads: CASSSRSPIGHGELFF. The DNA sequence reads TGTGCCAGCAGCTCTAGGTCCCCTATCGGGCACGGGGAGCTGTTTTTT.